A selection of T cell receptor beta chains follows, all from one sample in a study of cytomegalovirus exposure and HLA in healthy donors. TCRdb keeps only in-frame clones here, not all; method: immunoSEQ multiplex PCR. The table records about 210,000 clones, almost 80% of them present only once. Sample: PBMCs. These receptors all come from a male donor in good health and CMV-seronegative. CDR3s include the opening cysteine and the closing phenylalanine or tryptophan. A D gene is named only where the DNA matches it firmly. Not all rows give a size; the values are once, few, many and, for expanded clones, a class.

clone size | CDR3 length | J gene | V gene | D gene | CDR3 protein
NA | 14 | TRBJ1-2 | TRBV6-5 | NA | CASGGGGRFYGYTF
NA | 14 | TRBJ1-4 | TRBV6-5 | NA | CASSYGQGGEKLFF
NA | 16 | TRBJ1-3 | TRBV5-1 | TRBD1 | CASSNPGQASGNTIYF
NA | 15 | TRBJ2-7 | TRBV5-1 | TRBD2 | CASSLRRGGSYEQYF
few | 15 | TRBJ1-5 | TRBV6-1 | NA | CAITQGIRSNQPQHF
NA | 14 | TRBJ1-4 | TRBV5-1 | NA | CASSERQQGGKLFF
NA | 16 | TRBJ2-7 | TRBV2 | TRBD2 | CASSETSGWAFYEQYF
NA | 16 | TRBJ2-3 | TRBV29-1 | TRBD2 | CSVDNPGLADTDTQYF
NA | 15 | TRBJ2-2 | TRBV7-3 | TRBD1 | CASSEPGQGPGELFF
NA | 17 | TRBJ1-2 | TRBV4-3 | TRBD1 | CASSQDRNRGRAYGYTF
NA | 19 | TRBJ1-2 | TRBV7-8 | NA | CASSSWELRETQGPGGYTF
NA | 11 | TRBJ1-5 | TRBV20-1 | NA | CSASQGQAQHF
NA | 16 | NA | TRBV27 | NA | CASSLYGDSTIHEQYF
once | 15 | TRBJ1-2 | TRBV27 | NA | CASSLSPGGNYGYTF
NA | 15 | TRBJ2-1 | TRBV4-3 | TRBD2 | CASSQGLAGDNEQFF
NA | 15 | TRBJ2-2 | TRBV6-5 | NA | CASSTDWGLGGELFF
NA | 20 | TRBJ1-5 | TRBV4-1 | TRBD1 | CASSQGIPGQGTVGNQPQHF
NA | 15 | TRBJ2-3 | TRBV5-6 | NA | CASSLVSLSADTQYF
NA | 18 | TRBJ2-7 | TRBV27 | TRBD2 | CASRFRGELAGGSYEQYF
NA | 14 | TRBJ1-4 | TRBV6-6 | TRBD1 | CASSSGTGVEKLFF
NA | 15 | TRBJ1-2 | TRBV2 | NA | CASSEDGGEIYGYTF
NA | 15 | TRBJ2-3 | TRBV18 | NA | CASSPNSGYTDTQYF
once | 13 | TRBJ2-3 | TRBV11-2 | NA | CASSLGWPDTQYF
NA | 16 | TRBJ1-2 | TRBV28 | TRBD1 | CASSATRTGGGYGYTF
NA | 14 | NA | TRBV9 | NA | CASSVSASSYEQYF
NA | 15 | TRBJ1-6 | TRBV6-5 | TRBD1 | CASTTRPGGRSPLHF
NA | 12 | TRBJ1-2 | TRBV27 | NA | CASSAGDGGYTF
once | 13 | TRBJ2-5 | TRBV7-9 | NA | CASSLPGTGTQYF
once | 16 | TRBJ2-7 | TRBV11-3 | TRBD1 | CASSLPLGTGAYEQYF
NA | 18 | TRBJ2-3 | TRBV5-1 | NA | CASTLSSPSRDTGDTQYF
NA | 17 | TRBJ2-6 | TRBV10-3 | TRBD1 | CAISRGQGSSGANVLTF
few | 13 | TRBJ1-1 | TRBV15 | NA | CATKDTMNTEAFF
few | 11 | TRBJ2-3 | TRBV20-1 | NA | CSARLADTQYF
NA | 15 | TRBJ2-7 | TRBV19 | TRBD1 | CASSTSGTGQGEQYF
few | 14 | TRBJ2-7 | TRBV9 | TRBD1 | CASSVEGQGYEQYF
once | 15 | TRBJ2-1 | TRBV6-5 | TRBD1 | CASLTGTGIHNEQFF
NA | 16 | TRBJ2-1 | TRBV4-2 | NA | CASSQGGRVHYNEQFF
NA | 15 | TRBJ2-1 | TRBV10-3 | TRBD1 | CAISPNRGQYNEQFF
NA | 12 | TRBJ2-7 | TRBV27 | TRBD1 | CASWDSPYEQYF
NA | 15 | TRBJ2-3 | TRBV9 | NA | CASSVEGRGGDTQYF
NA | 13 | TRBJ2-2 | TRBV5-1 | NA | CASRLDSSGELFF
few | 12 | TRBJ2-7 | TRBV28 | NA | CASSFPSGEQYF
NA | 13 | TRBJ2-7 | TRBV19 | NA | CASEDRDSYEQYF
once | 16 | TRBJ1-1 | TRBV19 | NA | CASSLLPSQGNTEAFF
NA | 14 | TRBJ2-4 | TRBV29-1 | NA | CSAGESGHKNIQYF
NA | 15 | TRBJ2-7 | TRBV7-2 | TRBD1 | CASSLVWDSTYEQYF
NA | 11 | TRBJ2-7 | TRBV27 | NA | CASSFGYEQYF
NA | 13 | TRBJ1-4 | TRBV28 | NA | CASFAGNFEKLFF
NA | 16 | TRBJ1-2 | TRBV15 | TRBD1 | CATSRDLSGTGDGYTF
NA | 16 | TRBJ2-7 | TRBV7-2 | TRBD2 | CASSHGTSGSSYEQYF
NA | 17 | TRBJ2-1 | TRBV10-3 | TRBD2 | CATSLASGGSSYNEQFF
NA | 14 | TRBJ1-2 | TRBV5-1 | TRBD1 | CASRLGTANYGYTF
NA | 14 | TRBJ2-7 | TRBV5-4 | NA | CASSASGSSYEQYF
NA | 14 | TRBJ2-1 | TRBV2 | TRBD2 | CASKAGAFYNEQFF